The rows below give T cell receptor beta chains drawn from one sample of a study of blood T cell repertoires in COVID-19. Data came from immunoSEQ multiplex PCR; TCRdb stores just in-frame clones and leaves some out. The data show about 150,000 clones, about 87% seen once. Sequencing was performed on peripheral blood. These TCRs come from a woman in her 50s with acute or convalescent COVID-19. CDR3s include the opening cysteine and the closing phenylalanine or tryptophan. The order of the fields is J gene, V gene, D gene, clone size, CDR3 protein, CDR3 DNA. A D gene is named only where the DNA matches it firmly. Expanded clones get a size class; other rows say once, few or many, or leave the size out.

J gene: TRBJ2-1
V gene: TRBV18
D gene: NA
clone size: NA
CDR3 protein: CASSPEGSSYNEQFF
CDR3 DNA: TGTGCCAGCTCACCAGAGGGAAGCTCCTACAATGAGCAGTTCTTC

J gene: TRBJ1-1
V gene: TRBV19
D gene: NA
clone size: NA
CDR3 protein: CASSSQVGTEAFF
CDR3 DNA: TGTGCCAGTAGTTCCCAGGTGGGCACTGAAGCTTTCTTT

J gene: TRBJ2-1
V gene: TRBV5-6
D gene: TRBD1
clone size: NA
CDR3 protein: CASSLQGAYNEQFF
CDR3 DNA: TGTGCCAGCAGCTTGCAGGGGGCTTACAATGAGCAGTTCTTC

J gene: TRBJ1-3
V gene: TRBV7-9
D gene: NA
clone size: NA
CDR3 protein: CASSPLSAGNTIYF
CDR3 DNA: TGTGCCAGCAGCCCCTTATCGGCTGGAAACACCATATATTTT

J gene: TRBJ1-5
V gene: TRBV5-6
D gene: TRBD1
clone size: NA
CDR3 protein: CASSFGTGLFSNQPQHF
CDR3 DNA: TGTGCCAGCAGTTTCGGGACAGGCCTTTTCAGCAATCAGCCCCAGCATTTT

J gene: TRBJ1-2
V gene: TRBV5-1
D gene: NA
clone size: NA
CDR3 protein: CASSFTGFNGYTF
CDR3 DNA: TGCGCCAGCAGCTTCACAGGGTTTAATGGCTACACCTTC

J gene: TRBJ2-7
V gene: TRBV4-1
D gene: NA
clone size: NA
CDR3 protein: CASGPQEYYEQYF
CDR3 DNA: TGCGCCAGCGGGCCACAGGAATACTACGAGCAGTACTTC

J gene: TRBJ1-1
V gene: TRBV2
D gene: TRBD1
clone size: once
CDR3 protein: CASSLTGGGFGTEAFF
CDR3 DNA: TGTGCCAGCAGCCTGACAGGGGGCGGTTTCGGCACTGAAGCTTTCTTT

J gene: TRBJ2-7
V gene: TRBV6-4
D gene: TRBD1
clone size: NA
CDR3 protein: CASSDELGQRECEQYF
CDR3 DNA: TGTGCCAGCAGTGACGAGCTGGGACAGCGAGAATGCGAGCAGTACTTC

J gene: TRBJ2-7
V gene: TRBV6-6
D gene: NA
clone size: NA
CDR3 protein: CASSYLWASDAYEQYF
CDR3 DNA: TGTGCCAGCAGTTACCTCTGGGCTAGCGACGCCTACGAGCAGTACTTC

J gene: TRBJ1-1
V gene: TRBV7-3
D gene: NA
clone size: NA
CDR3 protein: CASSFGVKTEAFF
CDR3 DNA: TGTGCCAGCAGCTTCGGGGTAAAAACTGAAGCTTTCTTT

J gene: TRBJ1-2
V gene: TRBV14
D gene: NA
clone size: NA
CDR3 protein: CASSRTGLLNYGYTF
CDR3 DNA: TGTGCCAGCAGCAGAACAGGGCTTCTTAACTATGGCTACACCTTC

J gene: TRBJ2-1
V gene: TRBV7-9
D gene: TRBD2
clone size: NA
CDR3 protein: CASSLDREANEQFF
CDR3 DNA: TGTGCCAGCAGCTTAGATCGGGAGGCCAATGAGCAGTTCTTC

J gene: TRBJ1-3
V gene: TRBV2
D gene: TRBD1
clone size: NA
CDR3 protein: CASSRQGFSGNTIYF
CDR3 DNA: TGTGCCAGCAGTCGACAGGGTTTCTCTGGAAACACCATATATTTT

J gene: TRBJ1-4
V gene: TRBV12-5
D gene: NA
clone size: NA
CDR3 protein: CASGSQANTNGNEKLFF
CDR3 DNA: TGTGCTAGTGGTTCACAGGCAAATACGAATGGAAATGAAAAACTGTTTTTT

J gene: TRBJ1-4
V gene: TRBV7-2
D gene: NA
clone size: NA
CDR3 protein: CASSYPREKLFF
CDR3 DNA: TGTGCCAGCAGCTACCCTAGGGAAAAACTGTTTTTT

J gene: TRBJ1-1
V gene: TRBV25-1
D gene: NA
clone size: once
CDR3 protein: CASSQGLVSSEAFF
CDR3 DNA: TGTGCCAGCAGTCAAGGCCTAGTAAGCTCTGAAGCTTTCTTT

J gene: TRBJ2-7
V gene: TRBV11-3
D gene: TRBD2
clone size: NA
CDR3 protein: CASSLNSGRDYEQYF
CDR3 DNA: TGTGCCAGCAGCTTAAATAGCGGGAGGGATTACGAGCAGTACTTC

J gene: TRBJ2-7
V gene: TRBV15
D gene: NA
clone size: NA
CDR3 protein: CATSAGGTPVRLVYF
CDR3 DNA: TGTGCCACCAGCGCTGGCGGGACTCCCGTTCGACTCGTATACTTC

J gene: TRBJ1-1
V gene: TRBV27
D gene: NA
clone size: once
CDR3 protein: CASSPGGEAFF
CDR3 DNA: TGTGCCAGCAGTCCCGGGGGGGAAGCTTTCTTT

J gene: TRBJ1-2
V gene: TRBV6-5
D gene: NA
clone size: NA
CDR3 protein: CASKAGFAGGYTF
CDR3 DNA: TGTGCCAGCAAGGCAGGATTCGCGGGAGGCTACACCTTC

J gene: TRBJ2-1
V gene: TRBV9
D gene: NA
clone size: NA
CDR3 protein: CASSVGGSGGDNEQFF
CDR3 DNA: TGTGCCAGCAGCGTAGGGGGTAGCGGAGGAGACAATGAGCAGTTCTTC

J gene: TRBJ2-3
V gene: TRBV7-9
D gene: TRBD2
clone size: NA
CDR3 protein: CASSLSGGAPDTQYF
CDR3 DNA: TGTGCCAGCAGCCTTAGCGGGGGGGCCCCAGATACGCAGTATTTT

J gene: TRBJ2-3
V gene: TRBV30
D gene: NA
clone size: once
CDR3 protein: CAWSLPSVSTDTQYF
CDR3 DNA: TGTGCCTGGAGTCTCCCTAGCGTTAGTACAGATACGCAGTATTTT

J gene: TRBJ2-1
V gene: TRBV10-3
D gene: TRBD2
clone size: NA
CDR3 protein: CAMSLADTYNEQFF
CDR3 DNA: TGTGCCATGTCACTAGCGGACACCTACAATGAGCAGTTCTTC

J gene: TRBJ2-2
V gene: TRBV15
D gene: TRBD2
clone size: once
CDR3 protein: CATSRVAGGFTGELFF
CDR3 DNA: TGTGCCACCAGCAGAGTAGCGGGGGGGTTCACCGGGGAGCTGTTTTTT

J gene: TRBJ2-1
V gene: TRBV24-1
D gene: NA
clone size: NA
CDR3 protein: CATSDYRASYYNEQFF
CDR3 DNA: TGTGCCACCAGTGATTATAGAGCGAGCTACTACAATGAGCAGTTCTTC

J gene: TRBJ2-7
V gene: TRBV5-4
D gene: TRBD2
clone size: few
CDR3 protein: CASSPGGYYEQYF
CDR3 DNA: TGTGCCAGCAGCCCGGGAGGATACTACGAGCAGTACTTC

J gene: TRBJ1-1
V gene: TRBV5-8
D gene: TRBD1
clone size: NA
CDR3 protein: CASSLFRAGGGTEAFF
CDR3 DNA: TGTGCCAGCAGCTTATTTAGGGCAGGGGGCGGGACTGAAGCTTTCTTT

J gene: TRBJ1-1
V gene: TRBV5-1
D gene: NA
clone size: NA
CDR3 protein: CASSLDRTEAFF
CDR3 DNA: TGCGCCAGCAGCTTGGACAGGACTGAAGCTTTCTTT

J gene: TRBJ2-4
V gene: TRBV14
D gene: TRBD1
clone size: NA
CDR3 protein: CASSHTDRGGNIQYF
CDR3 DNA: TGTGCCAGCAGCCATACTGACAGGGGAGGAAACATTCAGTACTTC

J gene: TRBJ2-2
V gene: TRBV10-1
D gene: TRBD2
clone size: NA
CDR3 protein: CASIWREGNTGELFF
CDR3 DNA: TGCGCCAGCATATGGCGGGAGGGCAACACCGGGGAGCTGTTTTTT

J gene: TRBJ2-7
V gene: TRBV27
D gene: NA
clone size: once
CDR3 protein: CASRILGETREQYF
CDR3 DNA: TGTGCCAGCAGGATTTTAGGGGAAACGCGGGAGCAGTACTTC

J gene: TRBJ1-3
V gene: TRBV29-1
D gene: NA
clone size: few
CDR3 protein: CSAADLGAGNTIYF
CDR3 DNA: TGCAGCGCTGCGGATTTAGGGGCTGGAAACACCATATATTTT

J gene: TRBJ2-3
V gene: TRBV5-6
D gene: TRBD2
clone size: NA
CDR3 protein: CASSFSGTNHGDTQYF
CDR3 DNA: TGTGCCAGCAGCTTCAGCGGGACCAATCATGGAGATACGCAGTATTTT

J gene: TRBJ1-4
V gene: TRBV28
D gene: TRBD1
clone size: once
CDR3 protein: CASRQGDEKLFF
CDR3 DNA: TGTGCCAGCAGACAGGGGGATGAAAAACTGTTTTTT

J gene: TRBJ2-1
V gene: TRBV3-1/TRBV3-2
D gene: TRBD1
clone size: NA
CDR3 protein: CASSPLTGFNEQFF
CDR3 DNA: TGTGCCAGCAGCCCTTTGACAGGGTTTAATGAGCAGTTCTTC

J gene: TRBJ2-3
V gene: TRBV10-3
D gene: TRBD1
clone size: NA
CDR3 protein: CATRPGTDSTDTQYF
CDR3 DNA: TGTGCCACCAGACCCGGGACAGATAGCACAGATACGCAGTATTTT

J gene: TRBJ1-1
V gene: TRBV3-1/TRBV3-2
D gene: NA
clone size: NA
CDR3 protein: CASSSLVRDTEAFF
CDR3 DNA: TGTGCCAGCAGCTCATTGGTCAGGGACACTGAAGCTTTCTTT

J gene: TRBJ1-2
V gene: TRBV6-1
D gene: TRBD1
clone size: NA
CDR3 protein: CASSDLPLGRQGDYGYTF
CDR3 DNA: TGTGCCAGCAGTGACCTCCCCCTAGGTAGACAGGGCGACTATGGCTACACCTTC

J gene: TRBJ1-5
V gene: TRBV7-9
D gene: NA
clone size: NA
CDR3 protein: CASSLDGKGVTQPQHF
CDR3 DNA: TGTGCCAGCAGCTTAGATGGTAAGGGAGTGACTCAGCCCCAGCATTTT

J gene: TRBJ2-2
V gene: TRBV6-1
D gene: NA
clone size: NA
CDR3 protein: CASSEMTIRGGELFF
CDR3 DNA: TGTGCCAGCAGTGAAATGACTATTCGGGGCGGGGAGCTGTTTTTT

J gene: TRBJ2-7
V gene: TRBV5-1
D gene: TRBD1
clone size: NA
CDR3 protein: CASSPHLPTGTDYEQYF
CDR3 DNA: TGCGCCAGCAGCCCACACCTCCCGACAGGGACGGACTACGAGCAGTACTTC

J gene: TRBJ2-7
V gene: TRBV19
D gene: TRBD1
clone size: NA
CDR3 protein: CASSTGQKLVEQYF
CDR3 DNA: TGTGCCAGTAGTACGGGACAGAAGTTGGTCGAGCAGTACTTC

J gene: TRBJ2-2
V gene: TRBV2
D gene: NA
clone size: NA
CDR3 protein: CASSDPSHTGELFF
CDR3 DNA: TGTGCCAGCAGTGACCCTAGCCACACCGGGGAGCTGTTTTTT